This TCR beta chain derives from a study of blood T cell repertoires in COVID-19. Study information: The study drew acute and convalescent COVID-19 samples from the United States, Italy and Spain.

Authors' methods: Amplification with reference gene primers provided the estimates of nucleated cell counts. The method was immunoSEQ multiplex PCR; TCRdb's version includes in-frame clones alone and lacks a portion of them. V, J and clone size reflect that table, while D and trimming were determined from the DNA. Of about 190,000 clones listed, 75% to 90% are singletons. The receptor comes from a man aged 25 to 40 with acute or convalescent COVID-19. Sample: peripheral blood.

CDR3 sequence reads: CATHPGGYNEQFF. The CDR3 region has the DNA TGTGCCACTCATCCGGGTGGGTACAATGAGCAGTTCTTC. The chain recombines TRBV19 with TRBJ2-1; no firm D call. The CDR3 has 13 amino acids. V was pared by 10 bases and J by 4 bases, with 14 bases between. Germline loops: CDR1 LNHDA, CDR2 SQIVND (reference sequence).